The clone carrying this T cell receptor (beta chain) was seen a few times. Its antigen is not known. This record belongs to a study of T cell repertoires in aging, cancer and after chemotherapy. Between the trimmed V and J ends, which lost 6 bases and 0 bases, there was a span of 8 bases. Germline CDR1 is SEHNR and CDR2 is FQNEAQ (reference sequence). This CDR3 is built from 14 residues. Amplification of TCR beta used genomic DNA extracted from peripheral blood. Whole-study results and caveats: Age-matched healthy donors had significantly more diverse, less clonal blood TCR repertoires than untreated cancer patients.

Multiplex touch-down PCR with TRB-A/B primers amplified rearranged V-D-J TRB sequences. TCRdb recomputed calls from the multiplex PCR reads with MiXCR, one row per CDR3 protein. Of fewer than 15,000 distinct CDR3 sequences in the sample, approximately 30% are singletons; the top ten hold 7.5% to 10%. Sequencing used blood. The TCR was taken from a human donor with a blood cancer. V usage is TRBV7-9 and J usage is TRBJ2-2; D unclear. Here the CDR3 DNA reads TGTGCCAGCAGAGCCGCGTCGAACACCGGGGAGCTGTTTTTT. Protein: CASRAASNTGELFF.